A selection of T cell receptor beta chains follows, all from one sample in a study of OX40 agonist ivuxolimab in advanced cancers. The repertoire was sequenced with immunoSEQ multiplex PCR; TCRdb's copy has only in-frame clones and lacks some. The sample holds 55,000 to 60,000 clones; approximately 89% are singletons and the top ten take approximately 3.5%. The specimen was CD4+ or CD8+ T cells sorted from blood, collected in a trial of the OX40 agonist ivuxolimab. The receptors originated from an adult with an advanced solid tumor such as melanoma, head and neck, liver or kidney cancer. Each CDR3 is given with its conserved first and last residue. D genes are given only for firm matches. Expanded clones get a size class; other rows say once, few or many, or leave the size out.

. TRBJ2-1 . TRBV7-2 TGTGCCAGCAGCTCCCCTTACGGGAGCTATGAGCAGTTCTTC CASSSPYGSYEQFF
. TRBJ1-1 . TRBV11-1 TGTGCCAGCAGACGAACTACTACAGGGTCCACTGAAGCTTTCTTT CASRRTTTGSTEAFF
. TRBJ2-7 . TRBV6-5 TGTGCCAGCAGTTACATAGGGGACGAGCAGTACTTC CASSYIGDEQYF
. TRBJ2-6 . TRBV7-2 TGTGCCAGCAGCTTAGAGTTCTCTGGGGCCAACGTCCTGACTTTC CASSLEFSGANVLTF
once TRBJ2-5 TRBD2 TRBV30 TGTGCCTGGAGTGGAGGGACTAGCGGGATTTCACTAGAGACCCAGTACTTC CAWSGGTSGISLETQYF
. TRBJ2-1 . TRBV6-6 TGTGCCAGCAGCGCGGACCTCCGGACCTACAATGAGCAGTTCTTC CASSADLRTYNEQFF
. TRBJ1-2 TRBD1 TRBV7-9 TGTGCCAGCAGCTCCGGGACAGGGAATAGGGGGCACTATGGCTACACCTTC CASSSGTGNRGHYGYTF
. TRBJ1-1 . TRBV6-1 TGTGCCAGCAGTGCCCGAAAGGGGAGCGCTGAAGCTTTCTTT CASSARKGSAEAFF
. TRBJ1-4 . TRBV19 TGTGCCAGTACCCGCGGGGGAGGGAGTAATGAAAAACTGTTTTTT CASTRGGGSNEKLFF
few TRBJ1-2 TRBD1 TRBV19 TGTGCCAGTAGTAACAGGGGGTACTATGGCTACACCTTC CASSNRGYYGYTF
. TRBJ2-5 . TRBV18 TGTGCCAGCTCACCAACCTCAGACGGCCAAGAGACCCAGTACTTC CASSPTSDGQETQYF
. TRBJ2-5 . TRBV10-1 TGCGCCAGCAGTCCAGGGCAAGAGACCCAGTACTTC CASSPGQETQYF
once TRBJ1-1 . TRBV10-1 TGCGCCAGCAGTGAGTCGGGGGGCACAGACACTGAAGCTTTCTTT CASSESGGTDTEAFF
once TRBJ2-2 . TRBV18 TGTGCCAGCTCTACGTCACGCACCAACACCGGGGAGCTGTTTTTT CASSTSRTNTGELFF
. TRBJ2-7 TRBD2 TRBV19 TGTGCCAGTAGTGCTCCGGGACTAGCGGGCGAGCAGTACTTC CASSAPGLAGEQYF
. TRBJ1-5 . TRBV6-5 TGTGCCAGCAGTTACCGCCGGACAGATCAGCCCCAGCATTTT CASSYRRTDQPQHF
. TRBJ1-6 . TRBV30 TGTGCCTGGAGTGTGGTAGGGAGTAGCTCACCCCTCCACTTT CAWSVVGSSSPLHF
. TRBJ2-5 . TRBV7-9 TGTGCCAGCAGCTTAAATCCCCAAGAGACCCAGTACTTC CASSLNPQETQYF